A selection of T cell receptor beta chains follows, all from one sample in a study of shared clonotypes between healthy human individuals. TCRdb keeps only in-frame clones here, not all; method: immunoSEQ multiplex PCR. Here the sample spans millions of clones, about 95% being singletons. Specimen: naive CD8+ T cells sorted from blood. These receptors were obtained from a man between 18 and 35 years old in good health. CDR3s include the opening cysteine and the closing phenylalanine or tryptophan. A D gene is named only where the DNA matches it firmly. Clone size is not always given. Where it is, it says once, few, many or a class for expanded clones.

j_call v_call d_call clone_size cdr3_nt cdr3_aa
TRBJ2-7 TRBV27 TRBD1 - TGTGCCAGCAGCCTTCGACAGGGGGTCTACGAGCAGTACTTC CASSLRQGVYEQYF
TRBJ2-7 TRBV5-1 TRBD1 - TGCGCCAGCAGATGGGACAGCTACTACGAGCAGTACTTC CASRWDSYYEQYF
TRBJ2-1 TRBV7-8 TRBD2 - TGTGCCAGCAGCTTGGGGACTAGCGGGAAAAACAATGAGCAGTTCTTC CASSLGTSGKNNEQFF
TRBJ2-3 TRBV28 TRBD2 once TGTGCCAGCACCCCCCTAGCGGGGGCCGACATGGATACGCAGTATTTT CASTPLAGADMDTQYF
TRBJ2-2 TRBV2 - - TGTGCCAGCAGTGAAACAGAGGGCGGGGAGCTGTTTTTT CASSETEGGELFF
TRBJ2-3 TRBV7-9 - - TGTGCCAGCAGCATCTACGACCCAGATACGCAGTATTTT CASSIYDPDTQYF
TRBJ2-7 TRBV14 - - TGTGCCAGCAGTCAAGTGAACTACGAGCAGTACTTC CASSQVNYEQYF
TRBJ1-2 TRBV4-1 TRBD1 - TGCGCCAGCAGCCAAGGACAGGGCTATGGCTACACCTTC CASSQGQGYGYTF
TRBJ1-3 TRBV7-8 - once TGTGCCAGCAGCTTAGCGACAGGAGTCTCTGGAAACACCATATATTTT CASSLATGVSGNTIYF
TRBJ1-6 TRBV21-1 - - TGTGCCAGCAGCCTCACGGACACTGGGTCTAATTCACCCCTCCACTTT CASSLTDTGSNSPLHF
TRBJ2-5 TRBV7-9 - - TGTGCCAGCACCCCTCAGGGGATGGGTGAGACCCAGTACTTC CASTPQGMGETQYF
TRBJ2-1 TRBV7-9 TRBD1 - TGTGCCAGCAGCCCAACAGGGACAGGGGCGGCCGAAGAGCAGTTCTTC CASSPTGTGAAEEQFF
TRBJ2-7 TRBV5-1 - - TGCGCCAGCAGCTTGGCCCCGGGAAACGAGCAGTACTTC CASSLAPGNEQYF
TRBJ1-2 TRBV30 TRBD1 - TGTGCCTGGAGTGTACCACAGGGGGTACTCTACGGCTACACCTTC CAWSVPQGVLYGYTF
TRBJ2-7 TRBV25-1 - - TGTGCCAGCAGTGAGGGGCGGGGACCGTCCTACGAGCAGTACTTC CASSEGRGPSYEQYF
TRBJ1-1 TRBV30 - - TGTGCCTGGAGTGAGGGGCCGAACACTGAAGCTTTCTTT CAWSEGPNTEAFF
TRBJ2-7 TRBV21-1 - - TGTGCCAGCAGCATACGAAAATCGTCCGGGACACCCCAGCAGTACTTC CASSIRKSSGTPQQYF
TRBJ1-5 TRBV4-1 - - TGCGCCAGCAGCCAAGTCGTAGACAGCAATCAGCCCCAGCATTTT CASSQVVDSNQPQHF
TRBJ2-7 TRBV11-2 - few TGTGCCAGCAGCTTGGTGTCCTACGAGCAGTACTTC CASSLVSYEQYF
TRBJ2-5 TRBV16 - many TGTGCCAGCAGCCAAGAGTGGGTAGAGACCCAGTACTTC CASSQEWVETQYF
TRBJ1-1 TRBV4-1 - - TGCGCCAGCAGCCCTCGGATAGCGAACACTGAAGCTTTCTTT CASSPRIANTEAFF
TRBJ2-7 TRBV7-8 TRBD1 once TGTGCCAGCAGCTTTCTGACAGGGGAACGGACCTACGAGCAGTACTTC CASSFLTGERTYEQYF
TRBJ2-3 TRBV2 TRBD1 - TGTGCCAGCAGTTCACACCGGGACAGGGGTGGGTGGGTCACAGATACGCAGTATTTT CASSSHRDRGGWVTDTQYF
TRBJ1-5 TRBV19 - - TGTGCCAGTAATCCAGACAGTGTGAATCAGCCCCAGCATTTT CASNPDSVNQPQHF
TRBJ2-7 TRBV4-1 - - TGCGCCAGCAGCCAAGATTCCGCCACCGCTACCTACGAGCAGTACTTC CASSQDSATATYEQYF
TRBJ2-3 TRBV7-9 - - TGTGCCAGCAGATCACCTCGGGATACGCAGTATTTT CASRSPRDTQYF
TRBJ2-3 TRBV14 - - TGTGCCAGCAGCCGGGGGGGCACAGATACGCAGTATTTT CASSRGGTDTQYF
TRBJ2-7 TRBV2 - - TGTGCCAGCACCAGGGGTCCAGGAGACTACGAGCAGTACTTC CASTRGPGDYEQYF
TRBJ2-1 TRBV7-9 - - TGTGCCAGCAGCTTATATAGTCATTTCAATGAGCAGTTCTTC CASSLYSHFNEQFF
TRBJ2-2 TRBV7-8 TRBD2 - TGTGCCAGCAGCCCTCGACTAGCGGGAGCCCAATGGGGTACCGGGGAGCTGTTTTTT CASSPRLAGAQWGTGELFF
TRBJ2-2 TRBV21-1 - - TGTGCCAGCAGCCCCCGGGAAGTGAGGGAGCTGTTTTTT CASSPREVRELFF
TRBJ2-1 TRBV15 - - TGTGCCACCAGCAGAGCCGGGACTCTTGTGGTGGGCTCCTACAATGAGCAGTTCTTC CATSRAGTLVVGSYNEQFF
TRBJ2-7 TRBV6-1 - - TGTGCCAGCAGTGAAGCGCCGGGGTCCTACGAGCAGTACTTC CASSEAPGSYEQYF
TRBJ2-5 TRBV7-9 TRBD1 - TGTGCCAGCAGCTTAGGGCGGACAGGGGAAGAGACCCAGTACTTC CASSLGRTGEETQYF
TRBJ2-2 TRBV9 TRBD1 - TGTGCCAGCAGCGTAGCGACAGGGGCGGACGGGGAGCTGTTTTTT CASSVATGADGELFF
TRBJ2-5 TRBV5-6 - - TGTGCCAGCAGCTTAGAAGAGTACCAAGAGACCCAGTACTTC CASSLEEYQETQYF
TRBJ2-1 TRBV15 - - TGTGCCACCAGCAGAGGTGGGGGCAATGAGCAGTTCTTC CATSRGGGNEQFF
TRBJ2-7 TRBV7-6 TRBD2 - TGTGCCAGCAGCCCAGGGGCGGGAGGGGAGCACGAGCAGTACTTC CASSPGAGGEHEQYF
TRBJ2-7 TRBV5-6 TRBD1 - TGTGCCAGCAGCGAAACCACCAGGGGGCCCTACGAGCAGTACTTC CASSETTRGPYEQYF
TRBJ1-2 TRBV10-2 - once TGCGCCAGCAGTGAACCCGGGACAAGTTATGGCTACACCTTC CASSEPGTSYGYTF
TRBJ2-7 TRBV7-6 - - TGTGCCAGCCGTCCTAGGGCGGGCTACGAGCAGTACTTC CASRPRAGYEQYF
TRBJ2-7 TRBV27 - - TGTGCCAGCACCTCTATGGGGGGCAGCGAGCAGTACTTC CASTSMGGSEQYF
TRBJ1-1 TRBV9 - - TGTGCCAGCAGCGTCGAGATTTGGACAGATGAAGCTTTCTTT CASSVEIWTDEAFF
TRBJ2-3 TRBV4-1 TRBD2 once TGCGCCAGCAGCCAAGAGCTGCGGGGGGAGGGGTTGGCCGATACGCAGTATTTT CASSQELRGEGLADTQYF
TRBJ2-2 TRBV27 - - TGTGCCAGCAGAATCGGTGGGGGGACCGGGGAGCTGTTTTTT CASRIGGGTGELFF
TRBJ1-1 TRBV6-1 TRBD1 - TGTGCCAGCAGAGATACAGGGGGCACTGAAGCTTTCTTT CASRDTGGTEAFF
TRBJ2-2 TRBV11-2 - - TGTGCCAGCAGCTTAGCGGCAGGGCTCACCGGGGAGCTGTTTTTT CASSLAAGLTGELFF
TRBJ1-5 TRBV19 - - TGTGCCAGTGGACCCTACAATCAGCCCCAGCATTTT CASGPYNQPQHF
TRBJ2-3 TRBV4-3 - - TGCGCCAGCAGCCAAGATTTGGTCGGGGCGGGACATACAGATACGCAGTATTTT CASSQDLVGAGHTDTQYF
TRBJ1-1 TRBV10-2 - - TGCGCCAGCAGGGCCTTGGGGACTGAAGCTTTCTTT CASRALGTEAFF
TRBJ2-1 TRBV28 - - TGTGCCAGCAGCCGGGTTGGGAGCTACAATGAGCAGTTCTTC CASSRVGSYNEQFF